This TCR beta chain was documented in a study of molecular identifiers for immune sequencing clone quantification. TCRdb fed the PCR reads into MiXCR, producing one record per CDR3 protein. The sample carries approximately 36,000 distinct CDR3 sequences, approximately 17% recorded once. This clonotype was detected many times. The CDR3 runs 14 residues. CDR1 is MDHEN and CDR2 is SYDVKM in the germline V gene. Trimming cost V 3 bases and J 9 bases, with 18 bases left between them. The clonotype comes from a human donor in good health. Some libraries in this study had Jurkat cell RNA spiked in. V is TRBV28 and J is TRBJ2-7, with D perhaps TRBD2 (6 bases). Material for sequencing was naive CD8+ T cells from blood, with Jurkat cell RNA spiked in. This sample's subset: FACS-sorted CD8+CD4-CCR7+CD45RA+ naive T cells. The CDR3 bases are TGTGCCAGCAGTTTTTATTCCGGGACTGGGGCGCAGTACTTC. It translates to CASSFYSGTGAQYF.